The T cell receptor beta chain described here comes from a study of T-cell reconstitution after alpha-beta-depleted transplantation in children. Trimming removed 4 bases from V and 4 bases from J, with 16 bases in between. The CDR3 totals 14 residues. Per the germline V gene, CDR1 is GTSNPN and CDR2 is SVGIG (reference sequence). Unique molecular identifiers were used in preparing the TCRbeta library. Using its own MiXCR run on the PCR reads, TCRdb lists one record per CDR3 protein. The sample includes some 500,000 distinct CDR3 sequences, around 17% seen only once; the top ten take around 3.3%. This clonotype was detected only once.

The receptor was derived from a human donor who donated a stem cell graft to a child with acute lymphoblastic leukemia. The chain couples TRBV30 to TRBJ1-2; possibly TRBD1 for D (5 bases). Sequenced material: PBMCs from the stem cell graft donor, taken from the stem cell graft. The CDR3 sequence is CAWTQPWDPYGYTF. For the CDR3, the DNA is TGTGCCTGGACCCAACCCTGGGACCCCTATGGCTACACCTTC. The full variable domain, completed using reference TRBV30 and TRBJ1-2, is SQTIHQWPATLVQPVGSPLSLECTVEGTSNPNLYWYRQAAGRGLQLLFYSVGIGQISSEVPQNLSASRPQDRQFILSSKKLLLSDSGFYLCAWTQPWDPYGYTFGSGTRLTVV.